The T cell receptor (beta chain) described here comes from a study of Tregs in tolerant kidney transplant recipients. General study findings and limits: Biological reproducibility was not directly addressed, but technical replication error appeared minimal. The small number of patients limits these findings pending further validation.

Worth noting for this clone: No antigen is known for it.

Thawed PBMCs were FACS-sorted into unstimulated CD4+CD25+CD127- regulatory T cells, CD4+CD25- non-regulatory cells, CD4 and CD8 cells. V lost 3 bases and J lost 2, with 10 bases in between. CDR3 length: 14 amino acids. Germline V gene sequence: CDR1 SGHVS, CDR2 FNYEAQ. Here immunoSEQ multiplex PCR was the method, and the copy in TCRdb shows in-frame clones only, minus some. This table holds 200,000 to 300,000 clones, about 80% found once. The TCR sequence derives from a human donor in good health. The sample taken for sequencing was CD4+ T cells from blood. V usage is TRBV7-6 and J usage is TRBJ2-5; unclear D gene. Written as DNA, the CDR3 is TGTGCCAGCAGCTTTTCTTCGACACAAGAGACCCAGTACTTC. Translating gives CASSFSSTQETQYF.